A selection of T cell receptor beta chains follows, all from one sample in a study of blood T cells in healthy people across ages. TCRdb re-derived calls from the 5' RACE reads in MiXCR, one entry per CDR3 protein. The table has about 1,400,000 distinct CDR3 sequences, around 59% seen once. The specimen was blood. The source is a man between 18 and 35 years old in good health. Each CDR3 is given with its conserved first and last residue. The D gene is left open where the match is weak. Clone size appears in some rows only: once, few, many, or a class for an expanded clone.

CDR3nt: TGTGCCAGCAGCGCCGGGACTAGAGTAGGCGAGCAGTACTTC
CDR3aa: CASSAGTRVGEQYF
abundance: .
d_gene: TRBD2
v_gene: TRBV6-6
j_gene: TRBJ2-7

CDR3nt: TGTGCCATCAAGGGCCTAGCGGGGGGAAATGAGCAGTACTTC
CDR3aa: CAIKGLAGGNEQYF
abundance: .
d_gene: TRBD2
v_gene: TRBV10-3
j_gene: TRBJ2-7

CDR3nt: TGTGCCAGCAGCTTCCTTAGCGGGGGGCTGTTAGATACGCAGTATTTT
CDR3aa: CASSFLSGGLLDTQYF
abundance: .
d_gene: TRBD2
v_gene: TRBV7-2
j_gene: TRBJ2-3

CDR3nt: TGTGCCAGCTCACCGGCAGGGACTCTCCAAGAGACCCAGTACTTC
CDR3aa: CASSPAGTLQETQYF
abundance: .
d_gene: .
v_gene: TRBV18
j_gene: TRBJ2-5

CDR3nt: TGTGCCAGCAATGGGGGAACATACAATGAGCAGTTCTTC
CDR3aa: CASNGGTYNEQFF
abundance: .
d_gene: .
v_gene: TRBV14
j_gene: TRBJ2-1

CDR3nt: TGCAACGTTGAAAGGACAGATACGCAGTATTTT
CDR3aa: CNVERTDTQYF
abundance: .
d_gene: .
v_gene: TRBV29-1
j_gene: TRBJ2-3

CDR3nt: TGTGCCAGCAGCACCGGACTAGCGGACATTTACGAGCAGTACTTC
CDR3aa: CASSTGLADIYEQYF
abundance: .
d_gene: TRBD2
v_gene: TRBV12-3/TRBV12-4
j_gene: TRBJ2-7

CDR3nt: TGTGCCAGCAGCCCAGGACTAGCAGATCAAAACATTCAGTACTTC
CDR3aa: CASSPGLADQNIQYF
abundance: .
d_gene: TRBD2
v_gene: TRBV9
j_gene: TRBJ2-4

CDR3nt: TGCAGTACACCGGGACGGGGGGCAAACACCATATATTTT
CDR3aa: CSTPGRGANTIYF
abundance: .
d_gene: .
v_gene: TRBV20-1
j_gene: TRBJ1-3

CDR3nt: TGTGCCAGCAGTTCCGCCCCTGGTAGGGTGAGCAATCAGCCCCAGCATTTT
CDR3aa: CASSSAPGRVSNQPQHF
abundance: .
d_gene: .
v_gene: TRBV27
j_gene: TRBJ1-5

CDR3nt: TGTGCCACAGGGACTAGCGGTTCCCTAGAGACCCAGTACTTC
CDR3aa: CATGTSGSLETQYF
abundance: .
d_gene: TRBD2
v_gene: TRBV10-3
j_gene: TRBJ2-5

CDR3nt: TGCGCCAGCAGCCAAGATTTGGGCGCGTGGGTTCAGTACTTC
CDR3aa: CASSQDLGAWVQYF
abundance: once
d_gene: .
v_gene: TRBV4-3
j_gene: TRBJ2-7

CDR3nt: TGTGCCAGCAGTTACGCGCCCGGGACAACGTATGAGACCCAGTACTTC
CDR3aa: CASSYAPGTTYETQYF
abundance: .
d_gene: .
v_gene: TRBV6-6
j_gene: TRBJ2-5

CDR3nt: TGCAGTGCTAGAGGCGTCACCTACAATGAGCAGTTCTTC
CDR3aa: CSARGVTYNEQFF
abundance: .
d_gene: .
v_gene: TRBV20-1
j_gene: TRBJ2-1

CDR3nt: TGTGCCAGCAGCTCAGCGGCCAGCTCCTACAATGAGCAGTTCTTC
CDR3aa: CASSSAASSYNEQFF
abundance: few
d_gene: .
v_gene: TRBV7-2
j_gene: TRBJ2-1

CDR3nt: TGTGCCAGCAGCCAAGTTCCGAGCTCTGGGGCCAACGTCCTGACTTTC
CDR3aa: CASSQVPSSGANVLTF
abundance: .
d_gene: .
v_gene: TRBV4-2
j_gene: TRBJ2-6

CDR3nt: TGTGCCAGCAGCTTAGGACAGCCTAACCGGGAGCTGTTTTTT
CDR3aa: CASSLGQPNRELFF
abundance: .
d_gene: .
v_gene: TRBV7-9
j_gene: TRBJ2-2

CDR3nt: TGCAGCGTTGAATACGGGGGCCTCAGCACAGATACGCAGTATTTT
CDR3aa: CSVEYGGLSTDTQYF
abundance: .
d_gene: .
v_gene: TRBV29-1
j_gene: TRBJ2-3

CDR3nt: TGTGCCAGCAGTTATACGGTAGCGAATGGCTACACCTTC
CDR3aa: CASSYTVANGYTF
abundance: .
d_gene: .
v_gene: TRBV6-5
j_gene: TRBJ1-2

CDR3nt: TGCGCCAGCAGCCAGGAAGACAGGGGCAGAACTGAAGCTTTCTTT
CDR3aa: CASSQEDRGRTEAFF
abundance: .
d_gene: TRBD1
v_gene: TRBV4-3
j_gene: TRBJ1-1

CDR3nt: TGTGCCAGCAGCCAGTCGGGACGGGAGCAAGAGACCCAGTACTTC
CDR3aa: CASSQSGREQETQYF
abundance: few
d_gene: .
v_gene: TRBV7-9
j_gene: TRBJ2-5

CDR3nt: TGCGCCAGCAGCCAAGGGGACCGCCCCACAGATACGCAGTATTTT
CDR3aa: CASSQGDRPTDTQYF
abundance: .
d_gene: .
v_gene: TRBV4-3
j_gene: TRBJ2-3

CDR3nt: TGCAGTGCTAGAGATCTTCTCAGCACGTACAGCAATGAGCAGTTCTTC
CDR3aa: CSARDLLSTYSNEQFF
abundance: .
d_gene: .
v_gene: TRBV20-1
j_gene: TRBJ2-1

CDR3nt: TGCAGCGTTGAAATTGGGGGAAACACCATATATTTT
CDR3aa: CSVEIGGNTIYF
abundance: .
d_gene: .
v_gene: TRBV29-1
j_gene: TRBJ1-3

CDR3nt: TGCAGCGTCGAAAGACTAGCGGAAACCTACGAGCAGTACTTC
CDR3aa: CSVERLAETYEQYF
abundance: few
d_gene: TRBD2
v_gene: TRBV29-1
j_gene: TRBJ2-7